The next 14 T cell receptor beta chains were all read from a single sample in a study of siplizumab effects on memory and regulatory T cells. The repertoire was sequenced with immunoSEQ multiplex PCR; TCRdb's copy has only in-frame clones and lacks some. Here the sample spans about 100,000 clones, 94% being singletons. Sequencing was performed on non-Treg CD4+ T cells sorted from blood. Receptors were obtained from a human donor in good health.

The chain employs TRBV5-1 and TRBJ2-7; possible D gene TRBD2, 5 bases. The CDR3 has 16 amino acids. Trimming cost V 4 bases and J 7 bases, with 24 bases left between them. CDR1 and CDR2 (germline): SGHRS, YFSETQ. Written as DNA, the CDR3 is TGCGCCAGCAGCGCGCGGGTTCTTGACGGCTTGGTGGAGCAGTACTTC. Amino acid sequence: CASSARVLDGLVEQYF.

This chain connects TRBV7-6 to TRBJ2-7; D not certain. The CDR3 length is 13 residues. V was pared by 1 base and J by 6 bases, with 10 bases between. Germline V gives CDR1 SGHVS, CDR2 FNYEAQ. CDR3 coding DNA: TGTGCCAGCAGCTTAGACGGTTGGGCCGAGCAGTACTTC. Protein product: CASSLDGWAEQYF.

The rearrangement links TRBV9 to TRBJ1-1, with TRBD1 as a possible D gene (6 bases). V was shortened by 3 bases and J by 0 bases, with 9 bases between the two germline ends. Germline CDR1 SGDLS, CDR2 YYNGEE. This CDR3 has 14 amino acids. CDR3 DNA: TGTGCCAGCAGCGAGGGGGGCTTGAACACTGAAGCTTTCTTT. As protein: CASSEGGLNTEAFF.

J is TRBJ2-7 and V is TRBV2, with 8 bases that match TRBD1. Germline CDR1 SNHLY, CDR2 FYNNEI. The CDR3 runs 15 residues. The J segment lost 1 base and the V segment lost 5 bases, leaving 7 bases of the junction unmatched. The CDR3 bases are TGTGCCAGCAGTAACACAGGGGGAAGGTCCTACGAGCAGTACTTC. It yields the protein CASSNTGGRSYEQYF.

Only a few counts were recorded for this clone. The V call is TRBV23-1, the J call TRBJ2-5, with TRBD2 matching 9 bases. TRBV23-1 is classed as an ORF, of uncertain function. The CDR3 has 16 residues. Unmatched junction bases numbered 9, after V lost 2 bases and J lost 5 bases. CDR3 in DNA: TGCGCCAGCAGTCAAAAAGGGACTAGCAGAAGTGAGACCCAGTACTTC. Residues: CASSQKGTSRSETQYF.

This clone was counted a few times. The chain's CDR3 is CASNTGSGTEAFF. CDR3 DNA sequence: TGTGCCAGCAATACAGGGTCTGGAACTGAAGCTTTCTTT. The chain recombines TRBV27 with TRBJ1-1, with D perhaps TRBD1 (6 bases). CDR1 and CDR2 from the germline V gene are MNHEY and SMNVEV (reference sequence). The CDR3 is 13 amino acids. Trimming left V 7 bases short and J 5 bases short, with 14 bases between.

The V and J genes are TRBV6-1 and TRBJ1-1, with 9 bases fitting TRBD1. V was clipped by 4 bases and J by 11 bases; unmatched bases: 14. The CDR3 extends over 15 amino acids. Germline CDR1 MNHNS, CDR2 SASEGT. In DNA, the CDR3 is TGTGCCAGCAGTGGATCTACCGGGACAGGGTATTTGGCTTTCTTT. It encodes CASSGSTGTGYLAFF.

This sequence joins TRBV18 and TRBJ1-5; D not certain. Germline CDR1 and CDR2: KGHSH and LQKENI. Trimming took 3 bases from V and 2 from J, leaving 11 bases between them. This CDR3 is built from 15 residues. CDR3 residues: CASSPLRGGNQPQHF. CDR3 DNA: TGTGCCAGCTCACCCCTACGGGGAGGCAATCAGCCCCAGCATTTT.

V and J are TRBV6-5 and TRBJ1-1; D uncertain. The CDR3 totals 15 residues. V was pared by 0 bases and J by 3 bases, with 11 bases between. CDR1 and CDR2 from the germline V gene are MNHEY and SVGAGI. CDR3 amino acids: CASSYSFTQDTEAFF. The CDR3 nucleotides are TGTGCCAGCAGTTACTCCTTCACGCAGGACACTGAAGCTTTCTTT.

This clone was seen just once. This chain joins TRBV25-1 and TRBJ2-5; TRBD1 matches at 8 bases. Trimming at V came to 0 bases and at J to 5 bases, leaving 5 bases not matched to a gene. CDR1 MGHDK and CDR2 SYGVNS come from the germline V gene. The CDR3 totals 15 residues. In DNA, the CDR3 is TGTGCCAGCAGTGAATATCGACAGGGGTTCGAGACCCAGTACTTC. This sequence encodes CASSEYRQGFETQYF. Using reference TRBV25-1 and TRBJ2-5 for the parts outside the CDR3, the full variable domain is EADIYQTPRYLVIGTGKKITLECSQTMGHDKMYWYQQDPGMELHLIHYSYGVNSTEKGDLSSESTVSRIRTEHFPLTLESARPSHTSQYLCASSEYRQGFETQYFGPGTRLLVL.

This chain joins TRBV2 and TRBJ2-3, with D unresolved. Trimming removed 1 base at V and 6 bases at J, with 8 bases between. The CDR3 is 13 amino acids. The V gene's germline CDR1 is SNHLY and CDR2 FYNNEI. CDR3 sequence (DNA): TGTGCCAGCAGTGAAGAGCACAGCGATACGCAGTATTTT. Its translation: CASSEEHSDTQYF.

This rearrangement joins TRBV29-1 to TRBJ2-1; D gene uncertain. With 7 bases removed from V and 7 bases from J, the gap between germline ends came to 11 bases. This CDR3 has 11 residues. Germline V gene data show CDR1 as SQVTM and CDR2 as ANQGSEA. CDR3 in DNA: TGCAGCGCCCTGAGAGGTAATGAGCAGTTCTTC. Its protein product is CSALRGNEQFF.

The count of this clone is one. The chain combines TRBV19 with TRBJ1-4, with 7 nucleotides matching TRBD1. The length of the CDR3 is 14 residues. The germline V gene encodes CDR1 LNHDA and CDR2 SQIVND (reference sequence). V trimming: 5 bases; J trimming: 2 bases; junction bases outside the gene matches: 2. CDR3 bases: TGTGCCAGTAGTCTACAGGGGACTAATGAAAAACTGTTTTTT. This sequence encodes CASSLQGTNEKLFF.

The V call is TRBV7-2, the J call TRBJ2-3; D is uncertain. Trimming pared 1 base from V and 3 bases from J, leaving 2 bases between. CDR1 is SGHTA, CDR2 FQGNSA, per germline. The CDR3 is 12 amino acids. CDR3: CASSLGTDTQYF. CDR3 nucleotide sequence: TGTGCCAGCAGCTTAGGGACAGATACGCAGTATTTT.